The 8 T cell receptor beta chains listed next were all sequenced from one sample in a study of graft-versus-host responses after intestinal transplantation. Profiled with immunoSEQ multiplex PCR; TCRdb holds only in-frame clones, not every one. Among about 57,000 clones listed, around 90% were seen once. The source material was PBMCs, sampled 26 days after transplant. These receptors all come from a human patient who received an intestinal transplant, so some T cells may come from the graft donor.

This chain links TRBV6-6 with TRBJ2-1; 10 positions agree with TRBD2. The CDR3 length is 16 residues. Looked up from germline, CDR1 is MNHNY and CDR2 is SVGAGI (reference sequence). V trimming: 2 bases; J trimming: 6 bases; junction bases outside the gene matches: 7. The CDR3 nucleotides are TGTGCCAGCAGTTACCCTATAGCGGGGGGTCCCAATGAGCAGTTCTTC. It codes for CASSYPIAGGPNEQFF.

The rearrangement joins TRBV27 to TRBJ1-1; D call uncertain. From germline, CDR1 is MNHEY and CDR2 SMNVEV (reference sequence). V was trimmed by 6 bases and J by 0 bases, leaving 11 bases between them. This CDR3 region has 14 residues. This CDR3 reads CASSLAQVNTEAFF. The CDR3 DNA is TGTGCCAGCAGCCTAGCTCAGGTGAACACTGAAGCTTTCTTT.

V and J are TRBV6-6 and TRBJ2-5; TRBD2 agrees at 7 bases. The DNA end is a closer match to TRBJ2-7, so the J assignment may be wrong. The CDR3 covers 15 residues. Germline assignment: CDR1 MNHNY and CDR2 SVGAGI (reference sequence). This chain's CDR3 is CASSARDYGGYEQYF. The CDR3 region has the DNA TGTGCCAGCAGTGCCCGGGACTACGGTGGATACGAGCAGTACTTC.

The CDR3 region is CASTTQGQGANYGYTF. As DNA, the CDR3 is TGTGCCAGCACCACCCAGGGACAGGGGGCAAACTATGGCTACACCTTC. The V call is TRBV7-9, the J call TRBJ1-2, with 12 bases identical to TRBD1. Looked up from germline, CDR1 is SEHNR and CDR2 is FQNEAQ (reference sequence). The CDR3 contains 16 residues. V shed 7 bases, J shed 2 bases, and the junction held 8 bases outside the gene matches.

This chain links TRBV4-3 with TRBJ1-2; the D gene is possibly TRBD1 (6 bases). The CDR3 consists of 15 residues. V lost 4 bases and J 8 bases, leaving 20 bases between the germline ends. Germline CDR1 LGHNA, CDR2 YSLEER. Written as DNA, the CDR3 is TGCGCCAGCAGCCCCTCGGGCTGGGGGCAATGGGGCTACACCTTC. It yields the protein CASSPSGWGQWGYTF.

This chain connects TRBV6-1 to TRBJ2-7; no clear D. The V end was cut by 2 bases, the J end by 5 bases, with 4 bases between. Germline CDR1 reads MNHNS; CDR2 reads SASEGT. CDR3 size: 11 residues. The CDR3 sequence is CASSERDEQYF. Here the CDR3 DNA reads TGTGCCAGCAGTGAACGGGACGAGCAGTACTTC.

The chain couples TRBV28 to TRBJ2-7; TRBD1 matches at 12 bases. V lost 2 bases and J lost 0; bases outside the gene matches: 5. The CDR3 contains 17 residues. Germline CDR1 is MDHEN and CDR2 is SYDVKM. The CDR3 DNA sequence: TGTGCCAGCAGTTTACGGGACAGGGGGCGATACTCCTACGAGCAGTACTTC. It yields the protein CASSLRDRGRYSYEQYF.

The chain recombines TRBV2 with TRBJ1-5; D unclear. CDR1 and CDR2 (germline): SNHLY, FYNNEI. Between the trimmed V and J ends, which lost 7 bases and 3 bases, there was a span of 10 bases. The CDR3 loop spans 13 amino acids. CDR3 bases: TGTGCCAGCACACTAGACATCAATCAGCCCCAGCATTTT. Translation gives CASTLDINQPQHF. The full variable domain, in which reference TRBV2 and TRBJ1-5 provide the parts outside the CDR3, is EPEVTQTPSHQVTQMGQEVILRCVPISNHLYFYWYRQILGQKVEFLVSFYNNEISEKSEIFDDQFSVERPDGSNFTLKIRSTKLEDSAMYFCASTLDINQPQHFGDGTRLSIL.